The next 12 T cell receptor beta chains were all read from a single sample in a study of blood T cells in healthy people across ages. For the second PCR, which ran for roughly 6 to 11 cycles, a sample-barcoded 5' primer and a J-beta primer mix were used. One entry per CDR3 protein, called by TCRdb with MiXCR from the 5' RACE reads. Of about 970,000 distinct CDR3 sequences listed, about 51% were seen once; the top ten hold 20% to 25%. Sequencing used blood. The receptors were gathered from a woman aged 55-69 years in good health.

This clonotype came up many times. The chain carries TRBV29-1 and TRBJ2-6; no firm D call. The length of the CDR3 is 17 residues. V was pared by 1 base and J by 0 bases, with 13 bases between. The germline V gene encodes CDR1 SQVTM and CDR2 ANQGSEA. The CDR3 DNA sequence: TGCAGCGTTGAAGTAACGAGAGGAACCTCTGGGGCCAACGTCCTGACTTTC. It encodes CSVEVTRGTSGANVLTF.

The J gene is TRBJ2-7, the V gene TRBV3-1; 8 bases agree with TRBD2. The CDR3 contains 12 residues. J was trimmed by 12 bases and V by 3 bases; bases with no gene match: 7. Germline loops: CDR1 LGHDT, CDR2 YNNKEL (reference sequence). The CDR3 DNA reads TGTGCCAGCAGCCAGGCATCTAGCGGGCTGTACTTC. It yields the protein CASSQASSGLYF.

This clonotype was observed a few times. The chain carries TRBV11-2 and TRBJ1-2; D not certain. Between the trimmed V and J ends, which lost 5 bases and 4 bases, there was a span of 17 bases. Germline values: CDR1 SGHAT, CDR2 FQNNGV. The CDR3 has 15 residues. CDR3 bases: TGTGCCAGCAGCCCCCGGTGGGAGGGTGGCTATGGCTACACCTTC. Its translation: CASSPRWEGGYGYTF.

This chain joins TRBV7-8 and TRBJ2-5; weak D call: TRBD1 (6 bases). Germline V gene sequence: CDR1 SGHVS, CDR2 FQNEAQ. The CDR3 extends over 14 amino acids. The V gene lost 4 bases and the J gene lost 6 bases, with 15 bases spanning the gap. The CDR3 spells CASSSNRAGQTQYF. CDR3 nucleotides: TGTGCCAGCAGCTCAAACAGGGCAGGGCAGACCCAGTACTTC.

CDR3 amino acids: CASSLLGGAYEQYF. CDR3 sequence (DNA): TGCGCCAGCAGCTTATTAGGCGGTGCCTACGAGCAGTACTTC. The V gene is TRBV5-1, the J gene TRBJ2-7, with D unclear. CDR1 SGHRS and CDR2 YFSETQ come from the germline V gene. The CDR3 extends over 14 amino acids. Trimming took 2 bases from V and 2 from J, leaving 11 bases between them.

The V and J genes are TRBV27 and TRBJ2-5, with TRBD2 as a possible D gene (6 bases). The assigned J gene may be wrong: the sequence end matches TRBJ2-7 better. There are 16 residues in the CDR3. CDR1 is MNHEY and CDR2 is SMNVEV in the germline V gene (reference sequence). CDR3 sequence: CASSLLSTVSGYEQYF. The CDR3 nucleotides read TGTGCCAGCAGCCTCCTCTCGACGGTTAGCGGCTACGAGCAGTACTTC.

The rearrangement links TRBV4-3 to TRBJ2-3; D not resolved. The ends were cut back, 2 bases at V and 1 base at J, with 19 bases in the middle. Germline V lookup: CDR1 LGHNA, CDR2 YSLEER. The CDR3 runs 18 residues. CDR3 DNA: TGCGCCAGCAGCCAAATCCGCGGTGAGGTGTACGGCACAGATACGCAGTATTTT. This codes for CASSQIRGEVYGTDTQYF.

V usage is TRBV11-1 and J usage is TRBJ2-7; D gene uncertain. This CDR3 contains 14 residues. Germline V lookup: CDR1 SGHAT, CDR2 FQDESV (reference sequence). Trimming took off 3 bases at V and 2 bases at J, with 11 bases between the two ends. In nucleotides, the CDR3 is TGTGCCAGCAGCTTTCCAATTCCACCCTACGAGCAGTACTTC. This gives the protein CASSFPIPPYEQYF.

This clonotype turned up a few times. The chain uses TRBV7-9 and TRBJ1-4; 7 bases map to TRBD1. Per the germline V gene, CDR1 is SEHNR and CDR2 is FQNEAQ (reference sequence). With V trimmed by 3 bases and J by 5 bases, 6 bases remained unmatched. The CDR3 loop spans 15 amino acids. The CDR3 is CASSLVGQSNEKLFF. DNA of the CDR3: TGTGCCAGCAGCTTGGTGGGACAGAGCAATGAAAAACTGTTTTTT.

This clonotype was counted a few times. The chain recombines TRBV6-5 with TRBJ2-1; TRBD2 matches at 11 bases. V lost 5 bases to trimming and J lost 7 bases; unmatched junction nucleotides: 7. Germline lookup yields CDR1 MNHEY and CDR2 SVGAGI. This CDR3 region has 15 residues. CDR3 loop: CASSRPRTSGNEQFF. CDR3 bases: TGTGCCAGCAGTCGCCCCCGGACTAGCGGGAATGAGCAGTTCTTC.

The chain employs TRBV12-3 or TRBV12-4 and TRBJ1-6; tentatively, D is TRBD1 (6 bases). Deletions cut 4 bases from V and 8 bases from J, with 9 bases between. The CDR3 loop spans 13 amino acids. CDR3 sequence: CASSYREDSPLHF. The CDR3 DNA follows: TGTGCCAGCAGTTACAGGGAAGATTCACCCCTCCACTTT.

The table lists this clonotype with a count of one. The chain employs TRBV24-1 and TRBJ1-2; weak D call: TRBD1 (5 bases). This CDR3 contains 15 residues. Germline V gives CDR1 KGHDR, CDR2 SFDVKD. Trimming removed 2 bases at V and 2 bases at J, with 11 bases between. The CDR3 region has the DNA TGTGCCACCAGTGATTCCCTACGGGGCAACTATGGCTACACCTTC. Translating gives CATSDSLRGNYGYTF.